Presented here are 4 T cell receptor beta chains from one specimen sequenced in a study of blood T cell repertoires in COVID-19. Profiling relied on immunoSEQ multiplex PCR, and the TCRdb table lists in-frame clones only, not all of them. The profile shows over 150,000 clones, roughly 80% of them singletons. Material: peripheral blood. The source of these receptors is a woman aged 80 or over with acute or convalescent COVID-19.

The rearrangement links TRBV27 to TRBJ1-6; D gene uncertain. The germline V gene encodes CDR1 MNHEY and CDR2 SMNVEV (reference sequence). V was shortened by 1 base and J by 10 bases, with 8 bases between the two germline ends. CDR3 length: 13 amino acids. The CDR3 is CASSLWQESPLHF. The CDR3 DNA sequence: TGTGCCAGCAGTTTATGGCAGGAATCACCCCTCCACTTT.

The CDR3 DNA follows: TGCGCCAGCAGTGCGGATAAGGGACAGACGAACACTGAAGCTTTCTTT. This codes for CASSADKGQTNTEAFF. The rearrangement joins TRBV10-2 to TRBJ1-1, with 7 nucleotides matching TRBD1. The CDR3 covers 16 residues. The V gene end was trimmed by 4 bases and the J gene end by 1 base; junction bases not matched to a gene: 9. Germline lookup yields CDR1 WSHSY and CDR2 SAAADI.

The chain combines TRBV4-3 with TRBJ2-4, with TRBD2 matching over 7 bases. CDR3 length equals 17 residues. Germline lookup yields CDR1 LGHNA and CDR2 YSLEER. V was pared by 2 bases and J by 3 bases, with 10 bases of the junction left unmatched. This CDR3 is CASSQTSGVRVKNIQYF. In nucleotides, the CDR3 is TGCGCCAGCAGCCAAACGAGCGGGGTCCGGGTCAAAAACATTCAGTACTTC.

Of note for this clone: The same CDR3 also results from other DNA sequences found in this sample. The chain carries TRBV18 and TRBJ1-2, with D perhaps matching TRBD1 (5 bases). The germline gives CDR1 KGHSH, CDR2 LQKENI. This CDR3 spans 13 amino acids. The V end was cut by 3 bases, the J end by 1 base, with 6 bases between. The CDR3 region is CASSPDSNYGYTF. The CDR3 DNA sequence: TGTGCCAGCTCACCCGACAGTAACTATGGCTACACCTTC.